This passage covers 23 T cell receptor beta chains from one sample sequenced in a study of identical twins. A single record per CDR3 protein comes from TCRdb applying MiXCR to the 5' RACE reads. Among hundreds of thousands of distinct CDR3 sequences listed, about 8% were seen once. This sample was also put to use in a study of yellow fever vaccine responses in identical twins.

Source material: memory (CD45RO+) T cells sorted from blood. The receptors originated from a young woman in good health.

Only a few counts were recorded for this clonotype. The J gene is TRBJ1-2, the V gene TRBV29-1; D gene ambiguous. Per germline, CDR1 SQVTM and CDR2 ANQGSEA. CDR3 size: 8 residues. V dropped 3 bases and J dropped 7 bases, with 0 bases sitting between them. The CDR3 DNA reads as TGCAGCGTTGATGGCTACACCTTC. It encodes CSVDGYTF.

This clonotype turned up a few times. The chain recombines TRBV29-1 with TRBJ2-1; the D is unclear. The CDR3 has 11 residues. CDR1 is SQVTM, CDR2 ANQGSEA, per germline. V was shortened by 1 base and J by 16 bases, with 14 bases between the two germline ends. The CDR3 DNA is TGCAGCGTTGAAGTTTCCCTAGTAGGCTTCTTC. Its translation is CSVEVSLVGFF.

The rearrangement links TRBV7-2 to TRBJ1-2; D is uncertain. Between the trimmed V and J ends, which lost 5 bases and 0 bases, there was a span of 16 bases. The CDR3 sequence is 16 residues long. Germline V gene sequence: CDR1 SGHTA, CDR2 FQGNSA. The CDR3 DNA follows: TGTGCCAGCAGCAGAGCGAGCGGGATCGCTAACTATGGCTACACCTTC. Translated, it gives CASSRASGIANYGYTF.

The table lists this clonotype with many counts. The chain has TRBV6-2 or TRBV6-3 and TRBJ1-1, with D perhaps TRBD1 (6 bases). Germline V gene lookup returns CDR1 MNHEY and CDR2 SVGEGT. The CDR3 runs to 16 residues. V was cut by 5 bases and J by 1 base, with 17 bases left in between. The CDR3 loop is CASSQLQGLANTEAFF. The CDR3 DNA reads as TGTGCCAGCAGTCAACTACAGGGTCTCGCGAACACTGAAGCTTTCTTT.

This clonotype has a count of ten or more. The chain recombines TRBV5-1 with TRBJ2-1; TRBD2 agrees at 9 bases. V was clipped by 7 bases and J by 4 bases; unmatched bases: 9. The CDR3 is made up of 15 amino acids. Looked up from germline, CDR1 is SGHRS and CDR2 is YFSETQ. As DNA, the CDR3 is TGCGCCAGCTCCCTGATAGCGGGGGTTTACAATGAGCAGTTCTTC. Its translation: CASSLIAGVYNEQFF.

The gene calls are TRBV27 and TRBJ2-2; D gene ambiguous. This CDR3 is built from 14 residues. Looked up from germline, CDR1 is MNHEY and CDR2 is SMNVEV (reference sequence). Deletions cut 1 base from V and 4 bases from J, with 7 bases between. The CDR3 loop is CASSLFRGTGELFF. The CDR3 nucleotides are TGTGCCAGCAGTTTATTTAGAGGCACCGGGGAGCTGTTTTTT.

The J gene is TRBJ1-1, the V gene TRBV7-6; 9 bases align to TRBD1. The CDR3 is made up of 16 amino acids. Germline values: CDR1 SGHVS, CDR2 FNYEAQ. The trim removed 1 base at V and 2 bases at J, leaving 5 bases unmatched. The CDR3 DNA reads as TGTGCCAGCAGCTTAGGGGGACAGGGATTAAACACTGAAGCTTTCTTT. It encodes CASSLGGQGLNTEAFF.

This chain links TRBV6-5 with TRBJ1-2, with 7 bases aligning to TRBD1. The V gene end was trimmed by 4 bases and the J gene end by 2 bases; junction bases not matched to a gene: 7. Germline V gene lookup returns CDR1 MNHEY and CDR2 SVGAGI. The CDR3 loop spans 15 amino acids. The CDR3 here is CASSFQDRPNYGYTF. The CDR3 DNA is TGTGCCAGCAGTTTCCAGGACAGGCCCAACTATGGCTACACCTTC.

The CDR3 loop reads CASTRGTGAPGQPQHF. For the CDR3, the DNA is TGTGCCAGTACTCGAGGGACAGGGGCGCCCGGGCAGCCCCAGCATTTT. The chain recombines TRBV19 with TRBJ1-5, with 10 bases that match TRBD1. The germline CDR1 and CDR2 sequences are LNHDA and SQIVND (reference sequence). The CDR3 has 16 residues. V gave up 7 bases and J gave up 7 bases; unmatched junction bases: 13.

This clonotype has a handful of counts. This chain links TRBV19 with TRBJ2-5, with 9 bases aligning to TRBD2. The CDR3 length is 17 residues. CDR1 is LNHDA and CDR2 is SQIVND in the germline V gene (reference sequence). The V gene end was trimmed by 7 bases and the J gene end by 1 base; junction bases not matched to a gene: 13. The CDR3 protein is CASTPRGLAGFQETQYF. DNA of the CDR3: TGTGCCAGTACCCCCCGAGGGCTAGCGGGATTCCAAGAGACCCAGTACTTC.

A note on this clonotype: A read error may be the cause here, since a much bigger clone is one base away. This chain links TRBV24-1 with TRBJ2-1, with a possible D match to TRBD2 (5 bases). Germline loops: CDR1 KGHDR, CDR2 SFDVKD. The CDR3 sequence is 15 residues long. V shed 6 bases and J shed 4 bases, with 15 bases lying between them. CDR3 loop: CATSSSSWVYNEQFF. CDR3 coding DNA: TGTGCCACCAGTTCTTCTAGCTGGGTGTACAATGAGCAGTTCTTC.

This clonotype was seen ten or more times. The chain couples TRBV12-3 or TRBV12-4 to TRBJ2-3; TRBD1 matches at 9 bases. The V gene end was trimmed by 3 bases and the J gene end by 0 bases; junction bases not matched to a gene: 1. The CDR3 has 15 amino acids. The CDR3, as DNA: TGTGCCAGCAGTTTGGGACAGGGTAGCACAGATACGCAGTATTTT. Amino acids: CASSLGQGSTDTQYF.

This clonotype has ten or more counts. The CDR3 spells CASTLGASGTYEQYF. As DNA, the CDR3 is TGCGCCAGCACGCTTGGGGCTAGCGGGACATACGAGCAGTACTTC. V usage is TRBV5-1 and J usage is TRBJ2-7, with 9 bases fitting TRBD2. The ends lost 6 bases at V and 4 bases at J; junction bases unmatched: 11. The V gene's germline CDR1 is SGHRS and CDR2 YFSETQ. This CDR3 has 15 amino acids.

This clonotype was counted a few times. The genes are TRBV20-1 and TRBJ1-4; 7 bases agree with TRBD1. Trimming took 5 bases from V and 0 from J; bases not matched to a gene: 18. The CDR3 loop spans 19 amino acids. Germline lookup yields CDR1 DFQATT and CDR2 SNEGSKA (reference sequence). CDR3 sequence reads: CSAPHLWGTAAATNEKLFF. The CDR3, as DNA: TGCAGTGCTCCGCACCTTTGGGGGACAGCTGCGGCAACTAATGAAAAACTGTTTTTT.

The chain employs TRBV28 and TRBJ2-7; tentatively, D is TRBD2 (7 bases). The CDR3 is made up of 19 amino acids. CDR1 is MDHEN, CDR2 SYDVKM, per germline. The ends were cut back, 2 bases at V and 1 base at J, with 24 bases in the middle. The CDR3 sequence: CASSLRGGGPTGFSYEQYF. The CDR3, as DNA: TGTGCCAGCAGTTTAAGGGGAGGGGGGCCGACAGGCTTTTCCTACGAGCAGTACTTC. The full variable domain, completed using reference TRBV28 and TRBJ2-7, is DVKVTQSSRYLVKRTGEKVFLECVQDMDHENMFWYRQDPGLGLRLIYFSYDVKMKEKGDIPEGYSVSREKKERFSLILESASTNQTSMYLCASSLRGGGPTGFSYEQYFGPGTRLTVT.

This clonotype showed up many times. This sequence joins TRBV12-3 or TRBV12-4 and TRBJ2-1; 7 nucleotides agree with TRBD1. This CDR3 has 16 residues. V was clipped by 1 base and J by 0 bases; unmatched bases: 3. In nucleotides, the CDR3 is TGTGCCAGCAGTTTAGGGACAGGCGGCTCCTACAATGAGCAGTTCTTC. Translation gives CASSLGTGGSYNEQFF.

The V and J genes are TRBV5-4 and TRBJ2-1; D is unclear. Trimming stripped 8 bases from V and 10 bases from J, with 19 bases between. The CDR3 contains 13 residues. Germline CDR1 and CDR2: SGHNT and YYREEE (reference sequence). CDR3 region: CARGPGQRWEQFF. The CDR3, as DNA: TGTGCCAGGGGCCCCGGGCAGCGCTGGGAGCAGTTCTTC.

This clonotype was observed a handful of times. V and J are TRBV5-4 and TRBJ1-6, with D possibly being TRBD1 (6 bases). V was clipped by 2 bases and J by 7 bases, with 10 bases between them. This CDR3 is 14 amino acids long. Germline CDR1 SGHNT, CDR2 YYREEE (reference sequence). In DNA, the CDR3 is TGTGCCAGCAGCTTCCAGGGGCGGAATTCACCCCTCCACTTT. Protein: CASSFQGRNSPLHF.

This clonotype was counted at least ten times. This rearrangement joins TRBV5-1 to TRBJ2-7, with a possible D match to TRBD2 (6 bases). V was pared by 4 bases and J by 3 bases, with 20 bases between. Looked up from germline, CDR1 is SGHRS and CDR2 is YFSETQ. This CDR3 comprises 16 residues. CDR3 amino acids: CASSPVASRRDYEQYF. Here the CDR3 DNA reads TGCGCCAGCAGCCCCGTGGCTAGCAGGAGGGACTACGAGCAGTACTTC.

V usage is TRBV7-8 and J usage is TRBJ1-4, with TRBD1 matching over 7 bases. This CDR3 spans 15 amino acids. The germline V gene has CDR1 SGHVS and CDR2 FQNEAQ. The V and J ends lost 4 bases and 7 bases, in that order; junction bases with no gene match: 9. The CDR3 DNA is TGTGCCAGCAGCTCAGACAGGGCCGGCGGTGAAAAACTGTTTTTT. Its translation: CASSSDRAGGEKLFF.

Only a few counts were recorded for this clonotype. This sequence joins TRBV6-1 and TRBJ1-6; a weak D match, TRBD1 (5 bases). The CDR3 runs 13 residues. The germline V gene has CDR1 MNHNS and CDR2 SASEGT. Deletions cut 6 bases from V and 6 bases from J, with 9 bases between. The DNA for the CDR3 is TGTGCCAGCAGAGGGGTTCCTAATTCACCCCTCCACTTT. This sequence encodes CASRGVPNSPLHF.

The chain's CDR3 is CASSPGAGTKNEQFF. DNA of the CDR3: TGTGCCAGCTCACCAGGGGCAGGGACCAAAAATGAGCAGTTCTTC. The V and J genes are TRBV18 and TRBJ2-1; D could derive from TRBD1 or TRBD2 (5 bases each). The CDR3 is made up of 15 amino acids. Germline loops: CDR1 KGHSH, CDR2 LQKENI. V was clipped by 2 bases and J by 7 bases, with 15 bases between them.

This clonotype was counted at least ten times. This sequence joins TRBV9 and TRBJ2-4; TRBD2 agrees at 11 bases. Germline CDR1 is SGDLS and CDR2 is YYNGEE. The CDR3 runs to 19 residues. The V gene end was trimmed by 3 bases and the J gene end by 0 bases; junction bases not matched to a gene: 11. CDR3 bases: TGTGCCAGCAGCGAAGATACCGGGACTAGCGGTATAGCCAAAAACATTCAGTACTTC. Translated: CASSEDTGTSGIAKNIQYF.